Given below is one T cell receptor (beta chain) in context. The data derive from a study of CD8+ T cells in alopecia areata. This CDR3 contains 11 residues. Germline V CDR1 and CDR2: SEHNR, FQNEAQ (reference sequence). J gave up 16 bases and V 4 bases, and 6 bases lay outside the gene matches. cDNA reverse transcribed from extracted RNA served as the sequencing template. Repertoires were generated with immunoSEQ multiplex PCR, while TCRdb's copy carries only in-frame clones and drops some. The table records 120,000 or so clones, 40% to 55% of them present only once. The chain couples TRBV7-9 to TRBJ2-1, with 8 nucleotides matching TRBD1. The receptor was isolated from a human donor with alopecia areata. Sample: NKG2D-low CD8+ T cells sorted from blood. The CDR3 loop is CASSSGTGDFF. The DNA of the CDR3 is TGTGCCAGCAGCTCCGGGACAGGTGATTTCTTC.